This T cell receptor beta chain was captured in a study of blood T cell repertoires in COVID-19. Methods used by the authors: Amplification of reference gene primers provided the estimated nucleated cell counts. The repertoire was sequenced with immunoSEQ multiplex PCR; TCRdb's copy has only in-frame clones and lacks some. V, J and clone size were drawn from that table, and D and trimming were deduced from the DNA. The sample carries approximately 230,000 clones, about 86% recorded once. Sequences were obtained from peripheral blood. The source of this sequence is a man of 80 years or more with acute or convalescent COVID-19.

CDR3 sequence reads: CASSNEDRGQETQYF. The CDR3 region has the DNA TGTGCCAGCAGCAATGAAGACAGGGGGCAAGAGACCCAGTACTTC. The J gene is TRBJ2-5, the V gene TRBV21-1; the D segment call TRBD1 is taken from the table without a DNA check. TRBV21-1 is noted as a pseudogene. This CDR3 contains 15 residues.